This T cell receptor beta chain was captured by sequencing in a study of CD8 T cells in Susac syndrome (dated by TCRdb to between 2018 and 2020). At the level of the whole study: Among the sequenced Susac syndrome patients, 5 or 6 had clinically active disease and roughly 8 were in clinical remission. At blood withdrawal, Susac syndrome patients were either therapy-naive, taking corticosteroids (in some cases with IVIg as well), or taking IVIg alone. Repertoire sequencing was used to test whether CD8+ T cell activation and differentiation in Susac syndrome was antigen driven. The study at large found these results: In patients with Susac syndrome, the CD4+ T cell repertoire showed no detectable clonal expansion. The study acknowledged that relatively few individuals were included in the TCR sequencing and HLA analysis.

RNA was extracted using the RNeasy kit, and roughly 0.5 to 1 microgram was reverse transcribed with random hexamers. The immunoSEQ multiplex PCR assay, covering 54 Vbeta and 13 Jbeta segments, was used to amplify TCR beta CDR3 regions. PCR amplification bias was corrected by using a synthetic template baseline for primer optimization and computational correction. Concerning the study's data processing: Reads were annotated to V, D and J genes per IMGT and analyzed with immunoSEQ Analyzer, keeping only productive sequences. Clonality was computed as one minus Shannon entropy normalized by log2 of the number of productive unique sequences. For each patient and control, public and private clones were evaluated among the 100 most prevalent clones. Clones were defined as Susac-specific if absent from the healthy and MS cohorts, from around 1,000 published viral clones and from other ImmuneACCESS disease sequences. Clones were called with MiXCR by TCRdb after fastp trimmed the public reads at Q25, and only in-frame beta chains were retained. Each record represents a unique CDR3 protein, reported with the most common genes and DNA among its rows. The V and J calls and clone size are TCRdb's, not the authors'. This sample comprises about 200,000 distinct CDR3 sequences, roughly 90% of them detected only once. The top ten hold approximately 0.09% of the sample.

The cysteine opens and the phenylalanine closes a CDR3 of 12 amino acids. Of all the DNA, just the CDR3 is kept, 36 bases in frame from base 1. CDR1 and CDR2, per the germline V gene (reference sequence), are MNHEY and SMNVEV. For this clonotype: The antigen it recognizes is unknown. Nothing much larger sits one base from this clone, and base qualities are not available.

Peripheral blood CD8+ and CD4+ T cells from healthy donors, Susac syndrome patients and multiple sclerosis patients were profiled by high-throughput TCR beta sequencing. The Susac syndrome patients fulfilled recently defined diagnostic criteria for either definite or probable disease. CD8+ TEMRA cells were enriched by FACS, while bulk CD8+ and CD4+ T cells were purified by magnetic negative isolation. Blood was drawn into EDTA tubes, processed within 24 hours, and PBMCs were isolated by density gradient centrifugation. PBMCs intended for TCR sequencing were cryopreserved in liquid nitrogen and were subsequently thawed in a 37 degrees C water bath. The sorted or isolated CD4+, CD8+ and CD8+ TEMRA cells had a purity of 90% or higher.

This sequence uses TRBV27 and TRBJ2-2; a stretch of 7 junction bases matches TRBD2. This TCR derives from a human donor with Susac syndrome. Source material: CD4+ T cells from PBMCs. CDR3 loop: CGRIGGTGELFF. DNA sequence: TGTGGACGAATCGGGGGGACCGGGGAGCTGTTTTTT.